This TCR beta chain was sequenced during a study of shared clonotypes between healthy human individuals. At the level of the study: Those who served as donors were two women and three men between the ages of 18 and 49. Three plates each covered CD4 naive and memory; CD8 naive two, CD8 memory one.

Regarding the study as a whole: Clonotype sharing among donors was expected to depend on sequencing depth.

The CDR3 sequence is 15 residues long. V dropped 2 bases and J dropped 0 bases, with 5 bases sitting between them. From germline, CDR1 is MNHNY and CDR2 SVGAGI (reference sequence). The table lists this clone with a count of one. Its antigen remains unknown. Across several immunoSEQ plates, the genomic DNA of each subset was split evenly. Sequencing used immunoSEQ multiplex PCR; TCRdb keeps in-frame clones, though not all of them. The sample yields about 1.1 million clones, approximately 75% seen once. The chain carries TRBV6-6 and TRBJ2-6; no definite D call. The clonotype was recovered from a young man in good health. Some clones in this sample may be carry-over from other donors' samples. Sequencing was carried out using memory CD4+ T cells from PBMCs. Described subset: CD45RA-negative fraction. DNA of the CDR3: TGTGCCAGCAGTTACCTGAGCTCTGGGGCCAACGTCCTGACTTTC. Encoded protein: CASSYLSSGANVLTF.